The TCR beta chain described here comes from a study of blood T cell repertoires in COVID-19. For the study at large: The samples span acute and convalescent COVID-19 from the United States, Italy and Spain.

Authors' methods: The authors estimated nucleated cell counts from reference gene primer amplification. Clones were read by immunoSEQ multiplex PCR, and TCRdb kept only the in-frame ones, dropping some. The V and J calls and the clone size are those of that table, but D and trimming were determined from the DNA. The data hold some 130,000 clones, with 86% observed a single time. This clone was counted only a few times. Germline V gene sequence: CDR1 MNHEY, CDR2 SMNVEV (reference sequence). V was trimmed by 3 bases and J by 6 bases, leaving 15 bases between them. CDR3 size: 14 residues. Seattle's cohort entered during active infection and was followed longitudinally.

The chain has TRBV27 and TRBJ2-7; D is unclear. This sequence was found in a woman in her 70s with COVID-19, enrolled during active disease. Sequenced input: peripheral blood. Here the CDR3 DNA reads TGTGCCAGCAGTTTTTTGTCTTCTAAGCGCGAGCAGTACTTC. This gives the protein CASSFLSSKREQYF.